Listed below are T cell receptor beta chains from one sample, sequenced in a study of blood T cell repertoires in COVID-19. The assay was immunoSEQ multiplex PCR, and TCRdb's table has in-frame clones only and misses some. The sample carries some 140,000 clones, 70% to 80% recorded once. Sequenced sample: peripheral blood. All receptors derive from a man in his 60s who had recovered from COVID-19. The CDR3 runs from the conserved cysteine through the conserved F or W. A D gene is named only where the DNA matches it firmly. Not every row has a clone size; where given, it reads once, few, many or a size class.

>NA|TRBV12-3/TRBV12-4|NA|TRBJ2-5
CASSSGMQETQYF
TGTGCCAGCAGTTCCGGGATGCAAGAGACCCAGTACTTC
>NA|TRBV18|NA|TRBJ1-1
CASSPGGVTNTEAFF
TGTGCCAGCTCACCTGGAGGGGTAACGAACACTGAAGCTTTCTTT
>NA|TRBV28|TRBD1|TRBJ2-5
CASSPTDRGRQETQYF
TGTGCCAGCAGTCCGACCGACAGGGGGAGACAAGAGACCCAGTACTTC
>once|TRBV9|TRBD2|TRBJ2-5
CASSVVGLAGVETQYF
TGTGCCAGCAGCGTGGTGGGACTAGCGGGAGTTGAGACCCAGTACTTC
>once|TRBV5-4|NA|TRBJ2-3
CASSFGQGFTDTQYF
TGTGCCAGCAGCTTTGGGCAGGGCTTCACAGATACGCAGTATTTT
>NA|TRBV15|TRBD2|TRBJ2-3
CATSSHGTRSPDTQYF
TGTGCCACCAGCAGCCACGGGACTAGATCTCCAGATACGCAGTATTTT
>NA|TRBV7-7|TRBD1|TRBJ2-1
CASSPDRAAEQFF
TGTGCTAGCAGCCCCGACAGGGCAGCTGAGCAGTTCTTC
>NA|TRBV20-1|NA|TRBJ2-7
CSALTGYEQYF
TGCAGTGCTCTGACGGGCTACGAGCAGTACTTC
>NA|TRBV28|TRBD1|TRBJ2-3
CASSSQGTQEIDTQYF
TGTGCCAGCAGTTCACAGGGGACACAAGAGATAGATACGCAGTATTTT
>NA|TRBV19|NA|TRBJ1-4
CASSTDRSNEKLFF
TGTGCCAGTAGCACCGACAGATCTAATGAAAAACTGTTTTTT
>NA|TRBV4-1|TRBD1|TRBJ1-3
CASSQGYRGISGNTIYF
TGCGCCAGCAGCCAGGGCTACAGGGGGATCTCTGGAAACACCATATATTTT
>NA|TRBV3-1/TRBV3-2|NA|TRBJ1-5
CASSQRQPQHF
TGTGCCAGCAGCCAACGTCAGCCCCAGCATTTT
>NA|TRBV5-1|NA|TRBJ1-3
CASSLQGISGNTIYF
TGCGCCAGCAGCTTACAGGGAATCTCTGGAAACACCATATATTTT
>NA|TRBV11-2|NA|TRBJ1-1
CASSWGGGTEAFF
TGTGCCAGCAGCTGGGGAGGGGGCACTGAAGCTTTCTTT
>NA|TRBV9|TRBD2|TRBJ2-2
CASSDRLAVNTGELFF
TGTGCCAGCAGCGACCGACTAGCGGTGAACACCGGGGAGCTGTTTTTT
>NA|TRBV20-1|NA|TRBJ2-3
CSASPTGGYSTDTQYF
TGCAGTGCTAGTCCAACCGGGGGTTATAGCACAGATACGCAGTATTTT
>NA|TRBV4-3|NA|TRBJ1-1
CASSWRFGNTEAFF
TGCGCCAGCAGCTGGAGATTCGGGAACACTGAAGCTTTCTTT
>once|TRBV27|TRBD1|TRBJ1-2
CASSRTTTGGIPNYGYTF
TGTGCCAGCAGTCGGACTACGACAGGGGGAATCCCTAACTATGGCTACACCTTC
>few|TRBV28|TRBD1|TRBJ1-2
CASSPGGQGYYGYTF
TGTGCCAGCAGTCCAGGGGGACAGGGATACTATGGCTACACCTTC
>NA|TRBV6-5|TRBD2|TRBJ2-1
CASSYSRGGSEQFF
TGTGCCAGCAGTTACTCCCGGGGGGGCAGTGAGCAGTTCTTC
>NA|TRBV3-1/TRBV3-2|TRBD2|TRBJ2-1
CASSLLTSFINEQFF
TGTGCCAGCAGCCTTTTGACTAGCTTCATTAATGAGCAGTTCTTC
>NA|TRBV6-1|NA|TRBJ1-4
CASSDGPGKLFF
TGTGCCAGCAGTGATGGCCCGGGAAAACTGTTTTTT
>once|TRBV5-4|NA|TRBJ1-6
CASSSRVSSIGNSPLHF
TGTGCCAGCAGCTCCAGGGTAAGCTCGATTGGAAATTCACCCCTCCACTTT
>NA|TRBV7-3|NA|TRBJ2-2
CASSLSGNTGELFF
TGTGCCAGCAGCCTTAGCGGAAACACCGGGGAGCTGTTTTTT
>many|TRBV14|NA|TRBJ1-6
CASSQGRGASPLHF
TGTGCCAGCAGCCAGGGGAGGGGAGCTTCACCCCTCCACTTT
>NA|TRBV3-1/TRBV3-2|TRBD1|TRBJ2-7
CASSQDPPGTGAYEQYF
TGTGCCAGCAGCCAAGATCCGCCCGGGACAGGGGCCTACGAGCAGTACTTC
>NA|TRBV27|NA|TRBJ1-4
CASSLMGRTNEKLFF
TGTGCCAGCAGTCTAATGGGGAGGACTAATGAAAAACTGTTTTTT
>NA|TRBV7-9|NA|TRBJ1-4
CASSLSGAMGNEKLFF
TGTGCCAGCAGCTTAAGCGGGGCGATGGGTAATGAAAAACTGTTTTTT
>NA|TRBV30|TRBD1|TRBJ1-2
CAWSTDRAGYTF
TGTGCCTGGAGTACGGACAGGGCTGGCTACACCTTC
>NA|TRBV4-3|TRBD1|TRBJ1-1
CASSLGTGGLYTEAFF
TGCGCCAGCAGCCTTGGGACAGGGGGCTTGTACACTGAAGCTTTCTTT
>NA|TRBV30|TRBD2|TRBJ2-3
CAWSLLAGVTDTQYF
TGTGCCTGGAGTTTGTTAGCGGGAGTCACAGATACGCAGTATTTT
>once|TRBV24-1|TRBD2|TRBJ2-7
CATASGGSGLYEQYF
TGTGCCACCGCCAGCGGGGGGTCGGGTCTTTACGAGCAGTACTTC
>NA|TRBV27|NA|TRBJ1-1
CASSSSKDFRSTEAFF
TGTGCCAGCAGTTCCTCTAAGGACTTTCGGTCTACTGAAGCTTTCTTT
>NA|TRBV6-5|NA|TRBJ1-2
CASSYRQGIGYGYTF
TGTGCCAGCAGTTACCGTCAGGGGATTGGCTATGGCTACACCTTC
>NA|TRBV7-3|TRBD2|TRBJ2-1
CASSLSGRVFSYNEQFF
TGTGCCAGCAGCCTCAGCGGGAGGGTTTTCTCCTACAATGAGCAGTTCTTC
>NA|TRBV5-1|TRBD2|TRBJ2-1
CASALAGNYNEQFF
TGCGCCAGCGCCCTAGCGGGGAACTACAATGAGCAGTTCTTC
>NA|TRBV5-6|TRBD1|TRBJ2-2
CASSPSYQGDTGELFF
TGTGCCAGCAGCCCGTCATACCAGGGGGACACCGGGGAGCTGTTTTTT
>NA|TRBV7-9|TRBD1|TRBJ2-3
CASGTGVGDTQYF
TGTGCCAGCGGGACAGGGGTCGGAGATACGCAGTATTTT
>NA|TRBV9|NA|TRBJ2-7
CASSPTGLSYEQYF
TGTGCCAGCAGCCCTACGGGACTTTCCTACGAGCAGTACTTC
>NA|TRBV18|NA|TRBJ2-5
CASSPPAQGAGTQYF
TGTGCCAGCTCACCACCCGCACAGGGCGCCGGGACCCAGTACTTC
>few|TRBV10-3|TRBD1|TRBJ2-7
CAISPGTGNYEQYF
TGTGCCATCAGTCCCGGGACAGGGAACTACGAGCAGTACTTC
>NA|TRBV6-5|NA|TRBJ1-5
CASSYSGSQPQHF
TGTGCCAGCAGTTACTCAGGGAGTCAGCCCCAGCATTTT
>NA|TRBV6-5|TRBD1|TRBJ2-7
CASSKPGQGAKQYF
TGTGCCAGCAGCAAACCGGGACAGGGGGCCAAGCAGTACTTC
>NA|TRBV28|TRBD1|TRBJ1-5
CASSYSGGNQPQHF
TGTGCCAGCAGTTACTCAGGGGGGAATCAGCCCCAGCATTTT
>NA|TRBV28|TRBD2|TRBJ2-2
CASSTLAGGDTGELFF
TGTGCCAGCAGCACCCTAGCGGGGGGAGACACCGGGGAGCTGTTTTTT
>NA|TRBV19|TRBD1|TRBJ1-5
CASSQTGTGNQPQHF
TGTGCCAGTAGCCAAACCGGGACAGGGAATCAGCCCCAGCATTTT
>NA|TRBV2|TRBD2|TRBJ2-2
CASAGGGYTGELFF
TGTGCCAGCGCCGGGGGGGGATACACCGGGGAGCTGTTTTTT
>NA|TRBV29-1|TRBD1|TRBJ2-1
CSVTGGHNEQFF
TGCAGCGTGACAGGGGGCCACAATGAGCAGTTCTTC
>NA|TRBV5-5|NA|TRBJ2-1
CASSPAAYNEQFF
TGTGCCAGCAGCCCTGCGGCCTACAATGAGCAGTTCTTC
>NA|TRBV4-3|TRBD1|TRBJ2-5
CASSQSGQAQETQYF
TGCGCCAGCAGCCAATCCGGACAGGCCCAAGAGACCCAGTACTTC
>NA|TRBV7-2|TRBD1|TRBJ1-1
CASTESGQSTEAFF
TGTGCCAGCACCGAGTCGGGACAGAGCACTGAAGCTTTCTTT
>NA|TRBV12-3/TRBV12-4|NA|TRBJ1-1
CASSYMNTEAFF
TGTGCCAGCAGTTACATGAACACTGAAGCTTTCTTT